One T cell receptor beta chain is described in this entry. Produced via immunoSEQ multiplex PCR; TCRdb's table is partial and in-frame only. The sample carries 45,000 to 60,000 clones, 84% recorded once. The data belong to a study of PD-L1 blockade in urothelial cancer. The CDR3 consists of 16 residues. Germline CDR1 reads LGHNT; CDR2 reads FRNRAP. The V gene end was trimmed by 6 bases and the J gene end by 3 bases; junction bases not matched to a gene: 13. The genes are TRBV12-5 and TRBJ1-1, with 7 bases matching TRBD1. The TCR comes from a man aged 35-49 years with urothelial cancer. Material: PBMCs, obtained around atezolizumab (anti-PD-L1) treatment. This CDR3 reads CASGQPTGQADTEAFF. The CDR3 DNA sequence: TGTGCTAGTGGACAACCGACAGGGCAGGCGGACACTGAAGCTTTCTTT.